This T cell receptor (beta chain) was retrieved from a study of control samples from healthy donors and cancer patients. This table comes from immunoSEQ multiplex PCR, and its TCRdb copy is limited to in-frame clones, with some not included. Of about 130,000 clones in the sample, over 75% were seen once. V was pared by 7 bases and J by 4 bases, with 6 bases of the junction left unmatched. The CDR3 length is 13 residues. Germline values: CDR1 SGHTA, CDR2 FQGNSA. The chain recombines TRBV7-2 with TRBJ1-2; 7 positions agree with TRBD1. The sequenced sample was blood. The receptor was derived from a man aged 18 to 29 in good health. The CDR3 DNA sequence: TGTGCCAGCAAAAACAGGGGCTCCTATGGCTACACCTTC. Its translation is CASKNRGSYGYTF.